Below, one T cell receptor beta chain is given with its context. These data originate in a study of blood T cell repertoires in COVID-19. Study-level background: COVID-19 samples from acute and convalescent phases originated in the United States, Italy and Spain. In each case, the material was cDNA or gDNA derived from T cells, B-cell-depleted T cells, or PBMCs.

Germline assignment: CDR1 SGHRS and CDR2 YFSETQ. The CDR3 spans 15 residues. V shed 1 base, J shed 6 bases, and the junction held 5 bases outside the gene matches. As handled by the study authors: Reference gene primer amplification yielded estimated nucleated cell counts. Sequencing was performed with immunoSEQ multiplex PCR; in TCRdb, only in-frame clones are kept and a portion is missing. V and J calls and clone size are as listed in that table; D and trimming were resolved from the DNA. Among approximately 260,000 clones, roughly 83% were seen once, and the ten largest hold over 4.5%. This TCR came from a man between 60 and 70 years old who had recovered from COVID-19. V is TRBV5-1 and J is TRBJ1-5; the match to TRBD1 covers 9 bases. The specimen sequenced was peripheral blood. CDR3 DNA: TGCGCCAGCAGCTTGTCGGGACAGGGCGGTCAGCCCCAGCATTTT. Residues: CASSLSGQGGQPQHF.